A selection of T cell receptor beta chains follows, all from one sample in a study of cytomegalovirus exposure and HLA in healthy donors. The method was immunoSEQ multiplex PCR; TCRdb's version includes in-frame clones alone and lacks a portion of them. The sample lists around 100,000 clones; about four fifths were seen once. Input material: PBMCs. Receptor source: a young woman in good health and CMV-seronegative. The conserved cysteine and the conserved F or W are not part of the CDR3 here.

len: 13
v_gene: TRBV9
CDR3aa: ASSPRRGFGSEQF

len: 14
v_gene: TRBV5-1
CDR3aa: ASSLVGTGNTGELF

len: 13
v_gene: TRBV5-1
CDR3aa: ASSLSGVSGNTIY

len: 15
v_gene: TRBV7-6
CDR3aa: ASSLLDSGISGNTIY

len: 13
v_gene: TRBV19
CDR3aa: ASRLAGGPGETQY

len: 12
v_gene: TRBV7-9
CDR3aa: ASSLKGQDEKLF

len: 12
v_gene: TRBV5-1
CDR3aa: ASSESTGNTEAF

len: 11
v_gene: TRBV28
CDR3aa: ASRRAYGNTIY

len: 17
v_gene: TRBV19
CDR3aa: ASSLPPGTSGRGSVEQF

len: 15
v_gene: TRBV28
CDR3aa: ASSFVSSAGGQETQY

len: 12
v_gene: TRBV5-1
CDR3aa: ASSFGGGQETQY

len: 15
v_gene: TRBV4-3
CDR3aa: ASSQEPRGDDTGELF

len: 12
v_gene: TRBV28
CDR3aa: ASSLWQMNTEAF

len: 11
v_gene: TRBV5-1
CDR3aa: ASSLGQDYGYT

len: 12
v_gene: TRBV11-2
CDR3aa: ASSGWGDGAEQY

len: 12
v_gene: TRBV19
CDR3aa: ASSPRQYNSPLH

len: 10
v_gene: TRBV30
CDR3aa: AWYRDSYGYT

len: 12
v_gene: TRBV7-9
CDR3aa: ASSAPSPKNIQY

len: 15
v_gene: TRBV4-1
CDR3aa: ASSPGPGTVSSYEQY

len: 14
v_gene: TRBV4-2
CDR3aa: ASSQDPSQGVSPLH

len: 11
v_gene: TRBV18
CDR3aa: ASSPVGDYGYT

len: 16
v_gene: TRBV6-1
CDR3aa: ASSAPSGTSGKTDTQY

len: 14
v_gene: TRBV7-9
CDR3aa: ASSSALGGGGEKLF

len: 13
v_gene: TRBV7-9
CDR3aa: ASSLDTGMNTEAF

len: 13
v_gene: TRBV27
CDR3aa: ASSPQGQPDYGYT

len: 13
v_gene: TRBV7-8
CDR3aa: ASSPLAGAYNEQF

len: 13
v_gene: TRBV10-3
CDR3aa: AISGGGGGPDTQY

len: 14
v_gene: TRBV6-5
CDR3aa: ASSYSSADNTGELF

len: 12
v_gene: TRBV19
CDR3aa: ASSIRDSYNEQF

len: 12
v_gene: TRBV4-3
CDR3aa: ASSRQGWDYGYT

len: 13
v_gene: TRBV28
CDR3aa: ASSSSPGQNTEAF

len: 10
v_gene: TRBV6-5
CDR3aa: ASRQGQEKLF

len: 16
v_gene: TRBV5-4
CDR3aa: ASTLRNPSDRVYSPLH